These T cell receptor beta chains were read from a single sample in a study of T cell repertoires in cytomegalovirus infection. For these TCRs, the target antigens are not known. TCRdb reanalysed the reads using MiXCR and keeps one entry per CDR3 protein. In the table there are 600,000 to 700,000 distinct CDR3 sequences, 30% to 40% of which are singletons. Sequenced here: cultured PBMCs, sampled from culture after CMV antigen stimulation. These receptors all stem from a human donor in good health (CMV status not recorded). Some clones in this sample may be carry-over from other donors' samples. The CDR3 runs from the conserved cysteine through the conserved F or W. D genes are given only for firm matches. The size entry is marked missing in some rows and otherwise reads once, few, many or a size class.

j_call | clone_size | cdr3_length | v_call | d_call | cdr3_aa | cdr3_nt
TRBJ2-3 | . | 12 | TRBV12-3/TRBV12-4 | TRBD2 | CASSSRAGTQYF | TGTGCCAGCAGTTCAAGAGCGGGAACGCAGTATTTT
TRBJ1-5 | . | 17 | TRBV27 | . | CASSLTGYTYSNQPQHF | TGTGCCAGCAGTTTGACAGGCTATACTTATAGCAATCAGCCCCAGCATTTT
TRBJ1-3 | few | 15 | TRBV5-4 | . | CASSLPGLSGNTIYF | TGTGCCAGCAGCTTGCCTGGGCTCTCTGGAAACACCATATATTTT
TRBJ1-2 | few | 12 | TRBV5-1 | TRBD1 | CASSIQGNGYTF | TGCGCCAGCAGCATACAGGGGAATGGCTACACCTTC
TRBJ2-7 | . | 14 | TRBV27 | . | CASSPSTGRGEQYF | TGTGCCAGCAGTCCTTCGACAGGAAGGGGCGAGCAGTACTTC
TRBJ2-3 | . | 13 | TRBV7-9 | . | CASSSPSGDTQYF | TGTGCCAGCAGTTCGCCATCAGGGGATACGCAGTATTTT
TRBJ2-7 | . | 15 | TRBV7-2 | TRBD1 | CASSYTPGQGSEQYF | TGTGCCAGCAGTTATACCCCGGGACAGGGATCCGAGCAGTACTTC
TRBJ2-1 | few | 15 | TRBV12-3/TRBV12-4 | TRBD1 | CASTWGQGAFNEQFF | TGTGCCAGCACCTGGGGACAGGGGGCGTTCAATGAGCAGTTCTTC
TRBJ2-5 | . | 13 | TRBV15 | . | CATSSAGRETQYF | TGTGCCACCAGCAGCGCAGGGCGGGAGACCCAGTACTTC
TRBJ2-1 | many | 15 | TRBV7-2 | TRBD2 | CASSLELAGGREQFF | TGTGCCAGCAGCTTAGAACTAGCGGGAGGGAGAGAGCAGTTCTTC
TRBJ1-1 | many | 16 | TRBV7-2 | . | CASSLVTTRRNTEAFF | TGTGCCAGCAGCTTAGTGACAACTAGGAGGAACACTGAAGCTTTCTTT
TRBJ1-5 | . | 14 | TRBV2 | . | CASSERGGNQPQHF | TGTGCCAGCAGTGAGAGGGGTGGCAATCAGCCCCAGCATTTT
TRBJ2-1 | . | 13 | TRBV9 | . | CASSPAVGDRQFF | TGTGCCAGCAGCCCCGCGGTGGGTGATAGGCAGTTCTTC
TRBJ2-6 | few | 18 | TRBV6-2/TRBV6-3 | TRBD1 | CASRTPGTGASGANVLTF | TGTGCCAGCAGGACGCCCGGGACAGGGGCTTCTGGGGCCAACGTCCTGACTTTC
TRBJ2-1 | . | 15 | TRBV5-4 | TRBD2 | CASSSPGLADNEQFF | TGTGCCAGCAGCTCGCCAGGACTAGCGGACAATGAGCAGTTCTTC
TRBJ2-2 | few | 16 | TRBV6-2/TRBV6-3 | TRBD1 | CASSYAIGQAVEELFF | TGTGCCAGCAGTTACGCTATAGGACAGGCCGTCGAGGAGCTGTTTTTT
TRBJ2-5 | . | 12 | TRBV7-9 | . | CASSRLLETQYF | TGTGCCAGCAGCCGACTCTTGGAGACCCAGTACTTC
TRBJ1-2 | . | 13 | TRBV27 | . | CASSLLGAGGYTF | TGTGCCAGCAGTTTATTGGGGGCAGGAGGCTACACCTTC
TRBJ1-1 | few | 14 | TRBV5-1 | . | CASSAGWLGTEAFF | TGCGCCAGCAGCGCGGGATGGCTGGGCACTGAAGCTTTCTTT
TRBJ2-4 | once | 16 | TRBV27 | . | CASSPDGRQAKNIQYF | TGTGCCAGCAGTCCGGACGGAAGGCAAGCCAAAAACATTCAGTACTTC
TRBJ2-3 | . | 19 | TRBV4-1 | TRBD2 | CASSQDLGASGGRGDTQYF | TGTGCCAGCAGCCAAGATCTAGGCGCTAGCGGGGGGCGGGGGGATACGCAGTATTTT
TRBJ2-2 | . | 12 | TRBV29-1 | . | CSVGKGQGELFF | TGCAGCGTGGGGAAGGGCCAGGGGGAGCTGTTTTTT
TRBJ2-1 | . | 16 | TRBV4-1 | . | CASSQEKLGGYNEQFF | TGCGCCAGCAGCCAAGAGAAACTGGGCGGCTACAATGAGCAGTTCTTC
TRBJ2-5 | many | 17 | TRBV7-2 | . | CASTPRRTDSRFETQYF | TGTGCCAGCACCCCAAGGAGGACGGACTCGAGGTTTGAGACCCAGTACTTC
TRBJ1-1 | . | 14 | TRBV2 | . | CASSERAGDTEAFF | TGTGCCAGCAGTGAACGGGCGGGAGACACTGAAGCTTTCTTT
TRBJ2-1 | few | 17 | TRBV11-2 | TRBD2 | CASSLDTLAGVIHEQFF | TGTGCCAGCAGCTTAGACACACTAGCGGGAGTTATCCATGAGCAGTTCTTC
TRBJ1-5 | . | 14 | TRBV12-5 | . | CASGTGNDNQPQHF | TGTGCTAGTGGAACCGGAAATGACAATCAGCCCCAGCATTTT
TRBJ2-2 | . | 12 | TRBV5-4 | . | CASSSDSGELFF | TGTGCCAGCAGCTCCGATTCCGGGGAGCTGTTTTTT
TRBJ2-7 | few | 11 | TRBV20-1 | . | CSATPVYEQYF | TGCAGTGCTACCCCGGTCTACGAGCAGTACTTC
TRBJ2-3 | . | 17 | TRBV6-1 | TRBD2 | CASSAPAGLAGRDTQYF | TGTGCCAGCAGCGCCCCCGCGGGACTAGCGGGGAGGGATACGCAGTATTTT
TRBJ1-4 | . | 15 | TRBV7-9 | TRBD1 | CASSPAGTGEEKLFF | TGTGCCAGCAGCCCCGCCGGGACAGGGGAAGAAAAACTGTTTTTT
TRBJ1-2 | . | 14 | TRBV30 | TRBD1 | CAWDRSFGTAGYTF | TGTGCCTGGGACCGCTCATTCGGGACAGCAGGCTACACCTTC
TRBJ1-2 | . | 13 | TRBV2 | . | CASSERTANGYTF | TGTGCCAGCAGTGAACGGACAGCCAATGGCTACACCTTC
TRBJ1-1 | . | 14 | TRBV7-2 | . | CASSPQGISTEAFF | TGTGCCAGCAGCCCTCAGGGGATAAGCACTGAAGCTTTCTTT
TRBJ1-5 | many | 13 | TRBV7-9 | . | CASSLSGNQPQHF | TGTGCCAGCAGCTTAAGCGGCAATCAGCCCCAGCATTTT
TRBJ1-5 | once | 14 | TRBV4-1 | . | CASSPTVRYQPQHF | TGCGCCAGCAGCCCCACGGTACGTTATCAGCCCCAGCATTTT
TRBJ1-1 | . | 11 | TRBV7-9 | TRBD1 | CASQGGTEAFF | TGTGCCAGTCAGGGGGGCACTGAAGCTTTCTTT
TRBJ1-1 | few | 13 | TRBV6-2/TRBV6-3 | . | CASRPVGAQEAFF | TGTGCCAGCAGACCCGTTGGGGCGCAAGAAGCTTTCTTT
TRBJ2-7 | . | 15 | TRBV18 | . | CASSPSPEVAHEQYF | TGTGCCAGCTCACCATCCCCCGAGGTGGCACACGAGCAGTACTTC
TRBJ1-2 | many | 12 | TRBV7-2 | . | CASWGGGYGYTF | TGTGCCAGTTGGGGGGGCGGATATGGCTACACCTTC
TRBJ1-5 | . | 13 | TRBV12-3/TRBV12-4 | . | CASSLTGSWPQHF | TGTGCCAGCAGTTTGACAGGAAGCTGGCCCCAGCATTTT
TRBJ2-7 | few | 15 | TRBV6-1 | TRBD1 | CASSSTGAESYEQYF | TGTGCCAGCAGTTCTACAGGGGCAGAATCCTACGAGCAGTACTTC
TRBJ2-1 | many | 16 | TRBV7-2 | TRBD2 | CASSLTAGAEYNEQFF | TGTGCCAGCAGCTTAACGGCGGGAGCGGAGTACAATGAGCAGTTCTTC
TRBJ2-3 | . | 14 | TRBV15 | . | CATWASVDTDTQYF | TGTGCCACCTGGGCTAGCGTGGACACAGATACGCAGTATTTT
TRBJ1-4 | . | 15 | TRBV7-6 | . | CASSLNGEVREKLFF | TGTGCCAGCAGCTTAAACGGAGAAGTGCGTGAAAAACTGTTTTTT
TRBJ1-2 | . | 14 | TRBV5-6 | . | CASSDDNANYGYTF | TGTGCCAGCAGTGATGACAACGCGAACTATGGCTACACCTTC
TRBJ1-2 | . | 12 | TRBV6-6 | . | CASRGGGGGYTF | TGTGCCAGCCGGGGCGGGGGAGGTGGCTACACCTTC
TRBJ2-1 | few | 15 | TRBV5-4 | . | CASSLGQGGLPEQFF | TGTGCCAGCAGCCTGGGGCAGGGGGGTCTTCCTGAGCAGTTCTTC
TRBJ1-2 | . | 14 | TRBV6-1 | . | CASRERRTNYGYTF | TGTGCCAGCAGGGAGAGGAGGACTAACTATGGCTACACCTTC
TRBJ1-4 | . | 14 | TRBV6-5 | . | CASRSTGANEKLFF | TGTGCCAGCAGGTCGACAGGAGCTAATGAAAAACTGTTTTTT
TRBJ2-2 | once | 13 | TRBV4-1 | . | CASTTTLAGELFF | TGCGCCAGCACCACTACCTTGGCCGGGGAGCTGTTTTTT
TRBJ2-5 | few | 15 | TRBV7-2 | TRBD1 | CASSGRRGRQETQYF | TGTGCCAGCAGCGGTCGCAGGGGGCGTCAAGAGACCCAGTACTTC
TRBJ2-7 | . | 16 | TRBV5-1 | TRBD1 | CASSPVEGTDIHEQYF | TGCGCCAGCAGCCCCGTCGAAGGGACAGATATCCACGAGCAGTACTTC
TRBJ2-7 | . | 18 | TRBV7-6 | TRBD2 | CASSLGQGLAGGSYEQYF | TGTGCCAGCAGCTTAGGCCAAGGACTAGCGGGGGGCTCCTACGAGCAGTACTTC
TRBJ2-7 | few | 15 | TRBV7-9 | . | CASSPIGGTGYEQYF | TGTGCCAGCAGCCCGATCGGGGGTACAGGCTACGAGCAGTACTTC
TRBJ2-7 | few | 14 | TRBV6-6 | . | CASSPSGQLYEQYF | TGTGCCAGCAGTCCCTCAGGACAGCTCTACGAGCAGTACTTC
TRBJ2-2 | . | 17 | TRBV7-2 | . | CASSPETRRRTGGELFF | TGTGCCAGCAGCCCAGAGACTAGACGACGCACGGGCGGGGAGCTGTTTTTT
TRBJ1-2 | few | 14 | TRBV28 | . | CAITSGEINYGYTF | TGTGCCATCACGTCTGGGGAAATAAACTATGGCTACACCTTC